Listed below are T cell receptor beta chains from one sample, sequenced in a study of CD8 T cells in Susac syndrome. MiXCR, run by TCRdb on the immunoSEQ multiplex PCR reads, gives a single entry per CDR3 protein. The sample yields some 200,000 distinct CDR3 sequences, around 93% seen once. Sequenced input: CD8+ T cells from PBMCs. The receptors were sampled from a human donor with Susac syndrome. CDR3s include the opening cysteine and the closing phenylalanine or tryptophan. Fields, in order: CDR3 protein, CDR3 DNA, J gene, V gene, clone size, D gene. The D gene is left open where the match is weak. Only some rows state a clone size, as once, few, many or a class for expanded clones.

CDR3 protein: CASSKVPSGDTQYF; CDR3 DNA: TGTGCCAGTAGTAAAGTCCCTAGCGGAGATACGCAGTATTTT; J gene: TRBJ2-3; V gene: TRBV19; clone size: .; D gene: TRBD2
CDR3 protein: CASNWGGPYNEQFF; CDR3 DNA: TGTGCCAGCAATTGGGGCGGGCCCTACAATGAGCAGTTCTTC; J gene: TRBJ2-1; V gene: TRBV12-3/TRBV12-4; clone size: .; D gene: .
CDR3 protein: CAWRPGSADTQYF; CDR3 DNA: TGTGCCTGGAGACCAGGTTCCGCAGATACGCAGTATTTT; J gene: TRBJ2-3; V gene: TRBV30; clone size: .; D gene: .
CDR3 protein: CASSPGFNSPLHF; CDR3 DNA: TGTGCCAGCTCACCAGGGTTTAACTCACCCCTCCACTTT; J gene: TRBJ1-6; V gene: TRBV18; clone size: .; D gene: .
CDR3 protein: CASSSLGTDRYTEAFF; CDR3 DNA: TGTGCCAGCAGCTCGCTGGGTACAGACAGATACACTGAAGCTTTCTTT; J gene: TRBJ1-1; V gene: TRBV7-9; clone size: .; D gene: .
CDR3 protein: CASSPDREWSEQYF; CDR3 DNA: TGCGCCAGCAGCCCCGACAGGGAGTGGTCCGAGCAGTACTTC; J gene: TRBJ2-7; V gene: TRBV5-1; clone size: .; D gene: TRBD1
CDR3 protein: CASKKWGGEQYF; CDR3 DNA: TGTGCCAGCAAAAAGTGGGGAGGCGAGCAGTACTTC; J gene: TRBJ2-7; V gene: TRBV28; clone size: .; D gene: .
CDR3 protein: CASSYLAGGNNEQFF; CDR3 DNA: TGTGCCAGCAGTTACCTAGCGGGGGGGAACAATGAGCAGTTCTTC; J gene: TRBJ2-1; V gene: TRBV6-5; clone size: .; D gene: TRBD2
CDR3 protein: CASSYSSTVSNQPQHF; CDR3 DNA: TGTGCCAGCAGTTACTCGTCGACGGTTAGCAATCAGCCCCAGCATTTT; J gene: TRBJ1-5; V gene: TRBV6-7; clone size: .; D gene: .
CDR3 protein: CASSQVSSHNEQFF; CDR3 DNA: TGCGCCAGCAGCCAAGTTAGCAGCCACAATGAGCAGTTCTTC; J gene: TRBJ2-1; V gene: TRBV4-1; clone size: once; D gene: .
CDR3 protein: CAISEPWTGEYGYTF; CDR3 DNA: TGTGCCATCAGTGAGCCCTGGACAGGGGAGTATGGCTACACCTTC; J gene: TRBJ1-2; V gene: TRBV10-3; clone size: once; D gene: TRBD1
CDR3 protein: CASSFRQGIYGYTF; CDR3 DNA: TGTGCCAGCAGTTTCCGACAGGGTATCTATGGCTACACCTTC; J gene: TRBJ1-2; V gene: TRBV27; clone size: .; D gene: TRBD1
CDR3 protein: CASSVSGGVNTEAFF; CDR3 DNA: TGTGCCAGCAGCGTTAGCGGAGGAGTTAACACTGAAGCTTTCTTT; J gene: TRBJ1-1; V gene: TRBV9; clone size: few; D gene: .
CDR3 protein: CATSDSTFGQGGETQYF; CDR3 DNA: TGTGCCACCAGTGATTCGACGTTTGGACAGGGCGGGGAGACCCAGTACTTC; J gene: TRBJ2-5; V gene: TRBV24-1; clone size: .; D gene: TRBD1
CDR3 protein: CASSRTSGGPKLTDTQYF; CDR3 DNA: TGTGCCAGCAGCCGAACTAGCGGGGGGCCAAAACTCACAGATACGCAGTATTTT; J gene: TRBJ2-3; V gene: TRBV6-1; clone size: .; D gene: TRBD2
CDR3 protein: CASSQDNEQYF; CDR3 DNA: TGTGCCAGCAGCCAAGATAACGAGCAGTACTTC; J gene: TRBJ2-7; V gene: TRBV3-1; clone size: few; D gene: .
CDR3 protein: CASSKGTDQETQYF; CDR3 DNA: TGCGCCAGCAGCAAAGGGACAGACCAAGAGACCCAGTACTTC; J gene: TRBJ2-5; V gene: TRBV5-1; clone size: .; D gene: TRBD1
CDR3 protein: CASSLGQASEAFF; CDR3 DNA: TGCGCCAGCAGCTTGGGTCAGGCTAGTGAAGCTTTCTTT; J gene: TRBJ1-1; V gene: TRBV5-1; clone size: .; D gene: .
CDR3 protein: CASSYVAESTDTQYF; CDR3 DNA: TGTGCCAGCAGTTACGTAGCGGAGAGCACAGATACGCAGTATTTT; J gene: TRBJ2-3; V gene: TRBV6-5; clone size: .; D gene: .
CDR3 protein: CASTLTGGRTDTQYF; CDR3 DNA: TGTGCCAGCACGCTGACAGGGGGCCGGACAGATACGCAGTATTTT; J gene: TRBJ2-3; V gene: TRBV11-2; clone size: .; D gene: TRBD1
CDR3 protein: CAWTPLGTYEQYF; CDR3 DNA: TGTGCCTGGACCCCGTTGGGGACCTACGAGCAGTACTTC; J gene: TRBJ2-7; V gene: TRBV30; clone size: .; D gene: .
CDR3 protein: CSARAGRSASSYNEQFF; CDR3 DNA: TGCAGTGCTAGAGCGGGCCGATCGGCGAGCTCCTACAATGAGCAGTTCTTC; J gene: TRBJ2-1; V gene: TRBV20-1; clone size: .; D gene: .
CDR3 protein: CASSSPGGVSDTQYF; CDR3 DNA: TGTGCCAGCAGCTCCCCAGGGGGAGTTTCAGATACGCAGTATTTT; J gene: TRBJ2-3; V gene: TRBV28; clone size: .; D gene: TRBD1
CDR3 protein: CASSLENLAGGYNEQFF; CDR3 DNA: TGTGCCAGCAGCTTAGAGAACCTAGCGGGAGGGTACAATGAGCAGTTCTTC; J gene: TRBJ2-1; V gene: TRBV11-2; clone size: once; D gene: TRBD2
CDR3 protein: CASSLPGDGTEAFF; CDR3 DNA: TGTGCCAGCTCACTGCCCGGGGATGGGACTGAAGCTTTCTTT; J gene: TRBJ1-1; V gene: TRBV18; clone size: .; D gene: .
CDR3 protein: CASSSTSGRTSYEQYF; CDR3 DNA: TGTGCCAGCAGCTCGACTAGCGGGAGGACCTCCTACGAGCAGTACTTC; J gene: TRBJ2-7; V gene: TRBV7-9; clone size: .; D gene: TRBD2
CDR3 protein: CATQELGSRETQYF; CDR3 DNA: TGTGCCACCCAAGAACTAGGATCCAGAGAGACCCAGTACTTC; J gene: TRBJ2-5; V gene: TRBV24-1; clone size: .; D gene: .
CDR3 protein: CATSRGDTQYF; CDR3 DNA: TGTGCCACCAGCAGAGGGGATACGCAGTATTTT; J gene: TRBJ2-3; V gene: TRBV15; clone size: .; D gene: .
CDR3 protein: CASSQDDLGRGNSPLHF; CDR3 DNA: TGCGCCAGCAGCCAAGATGATCTCGGCAGGGGCAATTCACCCCTCCACTTT; J gene: TRBJ1-6; V gene: TRBV4-1; clone size: .; D gene: .
CDR3 protein: CASSLGGARGAFF; CDR3 DNA: TGCGCCAGCAGCTTGGGGGGGGCCAGGGGAGCTTTCTTT; J gene: TRBJ1-1; V gene: TRBV5-1; clone size: .; D gene: .
CDR3 protein: CASSLWQGSFLNTEAFF; CDR3 DNA: TGCGCCAGCAGCTTGTGGCAGGGGTCCTTCTTGAACACTGAAGCTTTCTTT; J gene: TRBJ1-1; V gene: TRBV5-1; clone size: .; D gene: .
CDR3 protein: CASNQGQGSRTEAFF; CDR3 DNA: TGTGCCAGCAACCAGGGACAGGGATCAAGGACTGAAGCTTTCTTT; J gene: TRBJ1-1; V gene: TRBV27; clone size: .; D gene: TRBD1
CDR3 protein: CASSPPRLQGVNGYTF; CDR3 DNA: TGCGCCAGCAGCCCCCCTCGATTACAGGGGGTCAATGGCTACACCTTC; J gene: TRBJ1-2; V gene: TRBV4-1; clone size: .; D gene: TRBD1
CDR3 protein: CSARPTGTDNEQFF; CDR3 DNA: TGCAGTGCTAGACCGACCGGGACAGACAATGAGCAGTTCTTC; J gene: TRBJ2-1; V gene: TRBV20-1; clone size: .; D gene: TRBD1
CDR3 protein: CASSLVAGGTGSYTF; CDR3 DNA: TGTGCCAGCAGCTTAGTCGCAGGGGGCACGGGAAGCTACACCTTC; J gene: TRBJ1-2; V gene: TRBV7-9; clone size: .; D gene: TRBD1
CDR3 protein: CATLGQGEDGYTF; CDR3 DNA: TGTGCCACCCTGGGACAGGGGGAGGATGGCTACACCTTC; J gene: TRBJ1-2; V gene: TRBV7-9; clone size: .; D gene: TRBD1
CDR3 protein: CASSLTGQGNEKLFF; CDR3 DNA: TGTGCCAGCAGTTTAACGGGACAGGGGAATGAAAAACTGTTTTTT; J gene: TRBJ1-4; V gene: TRBV27; clone size: .; D gene: TRBD1
CDR3 protein: CASSIDGTGFYEQYF; CDR3 DNA: TGTGCCAGCAGCATTGATGGGACAGGCTTTTACGAGCAGTACTTC; J gene: TRBJ2-7; V gene: TRBV27; clone size: .; D gene: TRBD1
CDR3 protein: CASSSGGAGYNEQFF; CDR3 DNA: TGTGCCAGCAGTAGCGGGGGGGCCGGGTACAATGAGCAGTTCTTC; J gene: TRBJ2-1; V gene: TRBV9; clone size: .; D gene: TRBD2
CDR3 protein: CSARDEAYEQYF; CDR3 DNA: TGCAGTGCTAGGGACGAAGCCTACGAGCAGTACTTC; J gene: TRBJ2-7; V gene: TRBV20-1; clone size: .; D gene: .
CDR3 protein: CASSHRLGADYEQYF; CDR3 DNA: TGCGCCAGCAGCCACAGACTGGGCGCGGACTACGAGCAGTACTTC; J gene: TRBJ2-7; V gene: TRBV4-1; clone size: .; D gene: .
CDR3 protein: CASITQGGNTEAFF; CDR3 DNA: TGTGCCAGCATTACCCAGGGGGGGAACACTGAAGCTTTCTTT; J gene: TRBJ1-1; V gene: TRBV12-3/TRBV12-4; clone size: .; D gene: TRBD1
CDR3 protein: CASSPGTGGNEQFF; CDR3 DNA: TGTGCCAGCAGTCCTGGGACAGGGGGCAATGAGCAGTTCTTC; J gene: TRBJ2-1; V gene: TRBV7-3; clone size: .; D gene: TRBD1
CDR3 protein: CASSLRTSRQGPSTDTQYF; CDR3 DNA: TGTGCCAGCAGCCTCCGCACTAGCAGGCAGGGCCCTAGCACAGATACGCAGTATTTT; J gene: TRBJ2-3; V gene: TRBV9; clone size: .; D gene: .
CDR3 protein: CASSVGAGARGTEAFF; CDR3 DNA: TGTGCCAGCAGCGTGGGTGCGGGGGCGCGGGGCACTGAAGCTTTCTTT; J gene: TRBJ1-1; V gene: TRBV5-4; clone size: once; D gene: .
CDR3 protein: CASSLEDGNTEAFF; CDR3 DNA: TGTGCCAGCAGCTTAGAAGACGGGAACACTGAAGCTTTCTTT; J gene: TRBJ1-1; V gene: TRBV7-9; clone size: .; D gene: .
CDR3 protein: CASSPLGQDNTEAFF; CDR3 DNA: TGTGCCAGTAGTCCGCTAGGACAGGACAACACTGAAGCTTTCTTT; J gene: TRBJ1-1; V gene: TRBV19; clone size: .; D gene: TRBD1
CDR3 protein: CSVPTGDGYTF; CDR3 DNA: TGCAGCGTACCGACAGGGGATGGCTACACCTTC; J gene: TRBJ1-2; V gene: TRBV29-1; clone size: .; D gene: TRBD1
CDR3 protein: CASTRSDSRDYGYTF; CDR3 DNA: TGCGCCAGCACCAGATCGGACAGCCGAGACTATGGCTACACCTTC; J gene: TRBJ1-2; V gene: TRBV5-1; clone size: .; D gene: .
CDR3 protein: CSAWQDRADYTF; CDR3 DNA: TGCAGCGCGTGGCAGGACAGGGCCGACTACACCTTC; J gene: TRBJ1-2; V gene: TRBV29-1; clone size: .; D gene: TRBD1
CDR3 protein: CSAHEDRKETQYF; CDR3 DNA: TGCAGTGCTCACGAAGACAGAAAAGAGACCCAGTACTTC; J gene: TRBJ2-5; V gene: TRBV20-1; clone size: once; D gene: .
CDR3 protein: CASSVLSMNTEAFF; CDR3 DNA: TGTGCCAGCAGTGTTTTGAGCATGAACACTGAAGCTTTCTTT; J gene: TRBJ1-1; V gene: TRBV2; clone size: .; D gene: .
CDR3 protein: CSAGSGDSYEQYF; CDR3 DNA: TGCAGTGCCGGTTCGGGCGACTCCTACGAGCAGTACTTC; J gene: TRBJ2-7; V gene: TRBV20-1; clone size: .; D gene: .
CDR3 protein: CASSFVGGNGYTF; CDR3 DNA: TGTGCCAGCAGCTTTGTAGGGGGAAATGGCTACACCTTC; J gene: TRBJ1-2; V gene: TRBV11-2; clone size: .; D gene: .